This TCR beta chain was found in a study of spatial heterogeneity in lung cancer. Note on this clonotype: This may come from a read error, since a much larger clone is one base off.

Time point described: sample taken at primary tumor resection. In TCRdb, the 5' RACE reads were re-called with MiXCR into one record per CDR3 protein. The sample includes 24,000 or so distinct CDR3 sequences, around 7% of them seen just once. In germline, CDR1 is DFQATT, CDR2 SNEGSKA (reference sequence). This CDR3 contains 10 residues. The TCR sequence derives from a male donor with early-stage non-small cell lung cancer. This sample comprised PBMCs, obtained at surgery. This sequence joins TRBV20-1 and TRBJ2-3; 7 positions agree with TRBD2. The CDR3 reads CSPAGDTRYF. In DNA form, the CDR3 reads TGCAGTCCCGCGGGGGATACGCGGTATTTT.